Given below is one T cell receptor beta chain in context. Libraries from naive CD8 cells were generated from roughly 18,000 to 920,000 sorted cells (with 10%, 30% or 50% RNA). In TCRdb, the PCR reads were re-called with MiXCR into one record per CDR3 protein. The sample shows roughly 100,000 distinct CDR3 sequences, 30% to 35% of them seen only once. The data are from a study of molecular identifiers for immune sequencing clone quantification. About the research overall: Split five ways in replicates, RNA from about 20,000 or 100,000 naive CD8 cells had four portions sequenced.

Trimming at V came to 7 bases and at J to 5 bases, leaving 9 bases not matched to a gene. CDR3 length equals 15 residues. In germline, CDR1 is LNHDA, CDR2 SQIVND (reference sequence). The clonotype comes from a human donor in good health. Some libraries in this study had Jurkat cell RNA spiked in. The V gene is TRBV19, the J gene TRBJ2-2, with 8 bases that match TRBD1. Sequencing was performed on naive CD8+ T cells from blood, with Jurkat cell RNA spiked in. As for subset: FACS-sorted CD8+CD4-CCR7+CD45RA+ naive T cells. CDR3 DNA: TGTGCCAGTACCCCCCAGGGGGCCAGGACCGGGGAGCTGTTTTTT. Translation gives CASTPQGARTGELFF.